What follows are 15 T cell receptor beta chains derived from one specimen sequenced in a study of blood T cell repertoires in COVID-19. Measured with immunoSEQ multiplex PCR; TCRdb has only the in-frame clones, and not every one. The sample yields more than 150,000 clones, 80% to 90% seen once. Material: PBMCs or T cells enriched from blood (not recorded which). The receptors were gathered from a woman aged 45-65 years who had recovered from COVID-19.

J is TRBJ1-1 and V is TRBV19, with D possibly TRBD1 on 5 matching bases. The CDR3 is 13 amino acids. The germline V gene encodes CDR1 LNHDA and CDR2 SQIVND (reference sequence). Trimming left V 0 bases short and J 5 bases short, with 7 bases between. The CDR3 region has the DNA TGTGCCAGTAGTATAGAGGGGGGGACTGAAGCTTTCTTT. This codes for CASSIEGGTEAFF.

This chain joins TRBV19 and TRBJ2-6, with 13 positions matching TRBD2. V shed 2 bases, J shed 4 bases, and the junction held 5 bases outside the gene matches. Looked up from germline, CDR1 is LNHDA and CDR2 is SQIVND (reference sequence). The CDR3 sequence is 18 residues long. The CDR3 loop is CASSITSGGASGANVLTF. The CDR3 nucleotides read TGTGCCAGTAGTATAACTAGCGGGGGGGCCTCGGGGGCCAACGTCCTGACTTTC.

CDR3 sequence: CATSDFGGGELFF. CDR3 bases: TGTGCCACCAGTGATTTTGGCGGCGGGGAGCTGTTTTTT. The V call is TRBV24-1, the J call TRBJ2-2, with D hard to call. The germline CDR1 and CDR2 sequences are KGHDR and SFDVKD. The CDR3 totals 13 residues. V was pared by 1 base and J by 7 bases, with 6 bases between.

The chain uses TRBV6-4 and TRBJ1-1; D remains ambiguous. The CDR3 extends over 12 amino acids. Germline assignment: CDR1 MRHNA and CDR2 SNTAGT. With 9 bases removed from V and 5 bases from J, the gap between germline ends came to 13 bases. The CDR3, as DNA: TGTGCCAGGAAATACTGGCGGACTGAAGCTTTCTTT. Translating gives CARKYWRTEAFF.

The V gene is TRBV5-1, the J gene TRBJ2-7, with 7 bases identical to TRBD1. The germline gives CDR1 SGHRS, CDR2 YFSETQ. The CDR3 covers 14 residues. Losses at the gene ends were 0 bases for V and 7 bases for J; bases not matched to a gene: 7. This CDR3 is CASSLEDRVKEQYF. The DNA of the CDR3 is TGCGCCAGCAGCTTGGAAGACAGGGTCAAAGAGCAGTACTTC.

The CDR3 DNA follows: TGTGCCAGCAGCCAAGTAAGGGCTCGGGGATCTGGAAACACCATATATTTT. Its translation: CASSQVRARGSGNTIYF. This chain joins TRBV3-1 (or the pseudogene TRBV3-2) and TRBJ1-3; D ambiguous. V was trimmed by 1 base and J by 1 base, leaving 14 bases between them. Germline V gene lookup returns CDR1 LGHDT and CDR2 YNNKEL (reference sequence). The CDR3 totals 17 residues.

The V gene is TRBV25-1, the J gene TRBJ2-4; TRBD1 is a possible D gene (6 bases). Germline-derived CDR1 and CDR2 are MGHDK and SYGVNS. The CDR3 length is 15 residues. V was cut by 3 bases and J by 2 bases, with 11 bases left in between. The CDR3 loop reads CASSEVGTTKNIQYF. For the CDR3, the DNA is TGTGCCAGCAGTGAGGTTGGGACAACCAAAAACATTCAGTACTTC.

On this clone: One end of the junction does not line up with germline, which may come from a read error. This chain links TRBV7-7 with TRBJ2-5, with 7 bases lining up with TRBD1. This CDR3 spans 14 amino acids. The V gene's germline CDR1 is SSHAT and CDR2 FNYEAQ (reference sequence). The CDR3 spells CASSSGQLGETQYF. The CDR3 coding sequence is TGTGCTAGCAGCTCGGGACAGCTCGGGGAGACCCAGTACTTC.

This chain joins TRBV7-9 and TRBJ1-6, with a tentative D call TRBD1 (6 bases). The ends were cut back, 5 bases at V and 7 bases at J, with 12 bases in the middle. Germline assignment: CDR1 SEHNR and CDR2 FQNEAQ (reference sequence). The CDR3 extends over 14 amino acids. The CDR3 sequence: CASSAGQPNSPLHF. CDR3 DNA sequence: TGTGCCAGCAGCGCAGGACAGCCAAATTCACCCCTCCACTTT.

The V and J genes are TRBV7-9 and TRBJ2-1, with 7 nucleotides matching TRBD2. The CDR3 runs 15 residues. Germline V gives CDR1 SEHNR, CDR2 FQNEAQ (reference sequence). Unmatched junction bases numbered 15, after V lost 7 bases and J lost 9 bases. CDR3 sequence: CASTKWVGGRGEQFF. CDR3 in DNA: TGTGCCAGCACCAAATGGGTAGGAGGGAGGGGTGAGCAGTTCTTC.

The chain's CDR3 is CASSQSYRVSPLHF. The CDR3 DNA follows: TGTGCCAGCAGCCAGAGTTACAGGGTCTCACCCCTCCACTTT. This chain uses TRBV3-1 (or the pseudogene TRBV3-2) with TRBJ1-6, with D possibly being TRBD1 (6 bases). This CDR3 is built from 14 residues. V was cut by 3 bases and J by 10 bases, with 13 bases left in between. Germline V gene data show CDR1 as LGHDT and CDR2 as YNNKEL (reference sequence).

The V gene is TRBV6-4, the J gene TRBJ1-5; TRBD1 might be the D (6 bases). V was trimmed by 4 bases and J by 0 bases, leaving 16 bases between them. The germline gives CDR1 MRHNA, CDR2 SNTAGT. This CDR3 contains 17 residues. CDR3 loop: CASSGLGAAFSNQPQHF. In DNA, the CDR3 is TGTGCCAGCAGTGGGCTGGGGGCCGCCTTTAGCAATCAGCCCCAGCATTTT.

The rearrangement joins TRBV28 to TRBJ2-1; D perhaps matches TRBD2 (5 bases). The CDR3 is 17 residues long. The V gene lost 6 bases and the J gene lost 3 bases, with 21 bases spanning the gap. Germline CDR1 is MDHEN and CDR2 is SYDVKM. The DNA for the CDR3 is TGTGCCAGCAGCTCCTTCGGCGGGCCCTTGGGCTACAATGAGCAGTTCTTC. It codes for CASSSFGGPLGYNEQFF.

The rearrangement uses TRBV6-2 or TRBV6-3 and TRBJ2-3; 9 positions agree with TRBD2. The V gene's germline CDR1 is MNHEY and CDR2 SVGEGT. V shed 0 bases and J 7 bases; nucleotides not matched to a gene: 5. The CDR3 has 15 residues. The CDR3 loop reads CASSYSRGGRNTQYF. In DNA form, the CDR3 reads TGTGCCAGCAGTTACTCGCGGGGGGGCCGAAATACGCAGTATTTT.

This clone was picked up one time. The genes are TRBV10-3 and TRBJ2-1; no clear D gene. Germline V gene sequence: CDR1 ENHRY, CDR2 SYGVKD. The CDR3 consists of 13 residues. The ends were cut back, 7 bases at V and 7 bases at J, with 14 bases in the middle. The CDR3 nucleotides are TGTGCCATCAACGCGCGGCGAGGAAATGAGCAGTTCTTC. Translating it yields CAINARRGNEQFF.